Shown below are 21 T cell receptor beta chains from a single sample sequenced in a study of cytomegalovirus exposure and HLA in healthy donors. The PCR made use of 60 Vbeta and 13 Jbeta primers. Here immunoSEQ multiplex PCR was the method, and the copy in TCRdb shows in-frame clones only, minus some. The sample carries approximately 110,000 clones, around 63% recorded once. Sequencing was done on a sample of PBMCs. Receptor source: a man between 25 and 39 years old in good health and CMV-seronegative.

The V gene is TRBV30, the J gene TRBJ1-6; weak D call: TRBD1 (6 bases). V was shortened by 0 bases and J by 9 bases, with 15 bases between the two germline ends. Germline V gives CDR1 GTSNPN, CDR2 SVGIG (reference sequence). The CDR3 covers 15 residues. The CDR3, as DNA: TGTGCCTGGAGTGTAACAGGGCCAGTAGGTTCACCCCTCCACTTT. Translation gives CAWSVTGPVGSPLHF.

As for this clone: A read error may account for a junction end that differs from germline. The rearrangement uses TRBV7-9 and TRBJ2-7; 7 positions agree with TRBD2. This CDR3 has 16 residues. Germline V gene lookup returns CDR1 SEHNR and CDR2 FQNEAQ (reference sequence). The CDR3 nucleotides read TGTTCCAGCAGCTTAGCGTACCGCGGGAGAGCCTACGAGCAGTACTTC. Translation gives CSSSLAYRGRAYEQYF.

The V and J genes are TRBV5-5 and TRBJ2-7, with 10 bases aligning to TRBD2. V gave up 4 bases and J gave up 0 bases; unmatched junction bases: 4. The CDR3 is 15 amino acids. Germline lookup yields CDR1 SGHKS and CDR2 YYEKEE (reference sequence). The CDR3: CASSRGLAASYEQYF. DNA of the CDR3: TGTGCCAGCAGCCGCGGACTAGCGGCCTCCTACGAGCAGTACTTC.

This clone was seen more than once but under ten times. V gene TRBV6-1 combines with J gene TRBJ2-1; 10 bases match TRBD1. The CDR3 sequence is 15 residues long. Losses at the gene ends were 1 base for V and 3 bases for J; bases not matched to a gene: 0. Germline V lookup: CDR1 MNHNS, CDR2 SASEGT. The CDR3 DNA is TGTGCCAGCAGTGAAGGGACAGGGGGCTACAATGAGCAGTTCTTC. Protein product: CASSEGTGGYNEQFF.

This chain uses TRBV30 with TRBJ1-1, with 8 bases that match TRBD1. CDR1 GTSNPN and CDR2 SVGIG come from the germline V gene (reference sequence). This CDR3 has 14 residues. J gave up 2 bases and V 7 bases, and 9 bases lay outside the gene matches. The CDR3 protein is CASVADRVNTEAFF. CDR3 sequence (DNA): TGTGCCTCCGTCGCGGACAGGGTTAACACTGAAGCTTTCTTT.

The gene calls are TRBV4-2 and TRBJ2-7; 7 bases map to TRBD1. This CDR3 spans 13 amino acids. CDR1 LGHNA and CDR2 YNFKEQ come from the germline V gene. V lost 4 bases and J lost 4; bases outside the gene matches: 4. CDR3 in DNA: TGTGCCAGCAGCCGGGACAGTAAATACGAGCAGTACTTC. It is translated as CASSRDSKYEQYF.

The chain carries TRBV7-2 and TRBJ2-1; 13 bases map to TRBD2. This CDR3 contains 18 residues. CDR1 and CDR2 (germline): SGHTA, FQGNSA. After removal of 4 bases from V and 2 bases from J, the junction contained 8 bases not matched to a gene. DNA of the CDR3: TGTGCCAGCAGCTCTACCCGGACTAGCGGGAGCGCCTACAATGAGCAGTTCTTC. Residues: CASSSTRTSGSAYNEQFF. Looking up the rest from reference TRBV7-2 and TRBJ2-1 gives the full variable domain: GAGVSQSPSNKVTEKGKDVELRCDPISGHTALYWYRQSLGQGLEFLIYFQGNSAPDKSGLPSDRFSAERTGGSVSTLTIQRTQQEDSAVYLCASSSTRTSGSAYNEQFFGPGTRLTVL.

The chain links TRBV5-4 to TRBJ2-7; perhaps TRBD2 as D (6 bases). The CDR3 is made up of 13 amino acids. In germline, CDR1 is SGHNT, CDR2 YYREEE (reference sequence). Trimming pared 5 bases from V and 3 bases from J, leaving 12 bases between. CDR3 bases: TGTGCCAGCAGTTCGGGACTCCACTACGAGCAGTACTTC. Its protein product is CASSSGLHYEQYF.

J is TRBJ2-7 and V is TRBV7-3, with 7 bases identical to TRBD2. The CDR3 extends over 13 amino acids. Germline CDR1 reads SGHTA; CDR2 reads FQGTGA. Germline trimming cut 2 bases from V and 5 bases from J; bases unmatched to any gene: 3. The CDR3 reads CASSLQREDEQYF. DNA of the CDR3: TGTGCCAGCAGCTTACAGCGGGAAGACGAGCAGTACTTC.

The V gene is TRBV4-3, the J gene TRBJ2-5; TRBD2 might be the D (5 bases). Germline V CDR1 and CDR2: LGHNA, YSLEER. The V and J ends lost 4 bases and 6 bases respectively, with 18 bases between them. The CDR3 contains 15 residues. For the CDR3, the DNA is TGCGCCAGCAGCCCTGGGAGAGGGCTAAGCCAGACCCAGTACTTC. This encodes CASSPGRGLSQTQYF.

As for this clone: A junction end diverges from the germline sequence, so it may reflect a read error. The CDR3 DNA sequence: TGTTCCAGCAGCAAACCGGGACTAGGAGAGTACAATGAGCAGTTCTTC. Protein: CSSSKPGLGEYNEQFF. The chain employs TRBV7-9 and TRBJ2-1, with 8 positions matching TRBD2. Per germline, CDR1 SEHNR and CDR2 FQNEAQ (reference sequence). CDR3 length: 16 amino acids.

This clone was seen a handful of times. J is TRBJ2-3 and V is TRBV19; 9 bases line up with TRBD1. This CDR3 spans 15 amino acids. Trimming cost V 5 bases and J 4 bases; bases outside gene matches: 7. Germline V gene data show CDR1 as LNHDA and CDR2 as SQIVND (reference sequence). Here the CDR3 reads CASSLKTGGADTQYF. The CDR3 bases are TGTGCCAGTAGTCTCAAAACAGGGGGCGCAGATACGCAGTATTTT. Complete variable domain (other parts from reference TRBV19 and TRBJ2-3): DGGITQSPKYLFRKEGQNVTLSCEQNLNHDAMYWYRQDPGQGLRLIYYSQIVNDFQKGDIAEGYSVSREKKESFPLTVTSAQKNPTAFYLCASSLKTGGADTQYFGPGTRLTVL.

V and J are TRBV30 and TRBJ2-1; 11 bases are a match to TRBD2. The germline CDR1 and CDR2 sequences are GTSNPN and SVGIG (reference sequence). The V and J ends lost 5 bases and 5 bases, in that order; junction bases with no gene match: 8. The CDR3 extends over 15 amino acids. The CDR3 bases are TGTGCCTGGTCTTCTAGCGGGAGGAAGAACAATGAGCAGTTCTTC. Protein product: CAWSSSGRKNNEQFF.

Sample share makes this clone medium-sized. V usage is TRBV5-4 and J usage is TRBJ1-2; 11 bases match TRBD1. With 5 bases clipped from V and 7 bases from J, the junction kept 4 bases outside the gene matches. CDR3 length: 13 residues. From germline, CDR1 is SGHNT and CDR2 YYREEE (reference sequence). The CDR3 DNA is TGTGCCAGCAGGCCGGGACAGGGGGGTGGCTACACCTTC. Its translation is CASRPGQGGGYTF.

The V and J genes are TRBV5-6 and TRBJ2-5; TRBD2 might be the D (6 bases). V was shortened by 3 bases and J by 11 bases, with 14 bases between the two germline ends. In germline, CDR1 is SGHDT, CDR2 YYEEEE. The CDR3 loop spans 12 amino acids. The CDR3 is CASSSPGTEQYF. The CDR3 nucleotides read TGTGCCAGCAGCTCCCCGGGGACTGAGCAGTACTTC.

As regards this clone: One junction end does not reproduce the germline sequence, and a read error may be involved. The rearrangement joins TRBV7-9 to TRBJ2-3; D gene ambiguous. Germline lookup yields CDR1 SEHNR and CDR2 FQNEAQ (reference sequence). CDR3 length equals 13 residues. As DNA, the CDR3 is TGTGCCAGCAGGTTAGGAGTTTTTGATACGCAGTATTTT. Amino acids: CASRLGVFDTQYF.

This chain uses TRBV5-6 with TRBJ2-7; the D gene is possibly TRBD1 (7 bases). CDR1 SGHDT and CDR2 YYEEEE come from the germline V gene. V lost 4 bases to trimming and J lost 3 bases, with 20 bases between them. There are 16 residues in the CDR3. The CDR3 coding sequence is TGTGCCAGCAGCACAGTCCTCGGGCAGGGGGGCTACGAGCAGTACTTC. It codes for CASSTVLGQGGYEQYF.

This clone was recorded only once. V and J are TRBV13 and TRBJ2-7, with TRBD1 as a possible D gene (6 bases). The germline gives CDR1 PRHDT, CDR2 FYEKMQ (reference sequence). The CDR3 length is 15 residues. V was shortened by 5 bases and J by 1 base, with 15 bases between the two germline ends. CDR3 bases: TGTGCCAGCAGCCGTTCCGGGACACTATCCTACGAGCAGTACTTC. The encoded protein is CASSRSGTLSYEQYF.

The genes are TRBV30 and TRBJ1-3; D possibly corresponds to TRBD1 (5 bases). This CDR3 is built from 15 residues. V lost 2 bases to trimming and J lost 0 bases, with 11 bases between them. CDR1 and CDR2 from the germline V gene are GTSNPN and SVGIG (reference sequence). CDR3 protein: CAWSLTGSSGNTIYF. The DNA for the CDR3 is TGTGCCTGGAGTCTCACAGGTAGCTCTGGAAACACCATATATTTT.

The chain employs TRBV19 and TRBJ2-5, with 9 bases matching TRBD2. V trimming: 5 bases; J trimming: 5 bases; junction bases outside the gene matches: 3. Germline assignment: CDR1 LNHDA and CDR2 SQIVND (reference sequence). This CDR3 comprises 13 residues. The CDR3 reads CASSGGLAETQYF. The CDR3 coding sequence is TGTGCCAGTAGTGGGGGACTAGCCGAGACCCAGTACTTC. Drawing the rest from reference TRBV19 and TRBJ2-5, the complete variable domain is DGGITQSPKYLFRKEGQNVTLSCEQNLNHDAMYWYRQDPGQGLRLIYYSQIVNDFQKGDIAEGYSVSREKKESFPLTVTSAQKNPTAFYLCASSGGLAETQYFGPGTRLLVL.

The chain combines TRBV27 with TRBJ2-5; D is uncertain. In germline, CDR1 is MNHEY, CDR2 SMNVEV (reference sequence). This CDR3 is built from 13 residues. Trimming took 4 bases from V and 2 from J, leaving 8 bases between them. CDR3 region: CASSSYSQETQYF. CDR3 in DNA: TGTGCCAGCAGTTCTTACAGTCAAGAGACCCAGTACTTC.